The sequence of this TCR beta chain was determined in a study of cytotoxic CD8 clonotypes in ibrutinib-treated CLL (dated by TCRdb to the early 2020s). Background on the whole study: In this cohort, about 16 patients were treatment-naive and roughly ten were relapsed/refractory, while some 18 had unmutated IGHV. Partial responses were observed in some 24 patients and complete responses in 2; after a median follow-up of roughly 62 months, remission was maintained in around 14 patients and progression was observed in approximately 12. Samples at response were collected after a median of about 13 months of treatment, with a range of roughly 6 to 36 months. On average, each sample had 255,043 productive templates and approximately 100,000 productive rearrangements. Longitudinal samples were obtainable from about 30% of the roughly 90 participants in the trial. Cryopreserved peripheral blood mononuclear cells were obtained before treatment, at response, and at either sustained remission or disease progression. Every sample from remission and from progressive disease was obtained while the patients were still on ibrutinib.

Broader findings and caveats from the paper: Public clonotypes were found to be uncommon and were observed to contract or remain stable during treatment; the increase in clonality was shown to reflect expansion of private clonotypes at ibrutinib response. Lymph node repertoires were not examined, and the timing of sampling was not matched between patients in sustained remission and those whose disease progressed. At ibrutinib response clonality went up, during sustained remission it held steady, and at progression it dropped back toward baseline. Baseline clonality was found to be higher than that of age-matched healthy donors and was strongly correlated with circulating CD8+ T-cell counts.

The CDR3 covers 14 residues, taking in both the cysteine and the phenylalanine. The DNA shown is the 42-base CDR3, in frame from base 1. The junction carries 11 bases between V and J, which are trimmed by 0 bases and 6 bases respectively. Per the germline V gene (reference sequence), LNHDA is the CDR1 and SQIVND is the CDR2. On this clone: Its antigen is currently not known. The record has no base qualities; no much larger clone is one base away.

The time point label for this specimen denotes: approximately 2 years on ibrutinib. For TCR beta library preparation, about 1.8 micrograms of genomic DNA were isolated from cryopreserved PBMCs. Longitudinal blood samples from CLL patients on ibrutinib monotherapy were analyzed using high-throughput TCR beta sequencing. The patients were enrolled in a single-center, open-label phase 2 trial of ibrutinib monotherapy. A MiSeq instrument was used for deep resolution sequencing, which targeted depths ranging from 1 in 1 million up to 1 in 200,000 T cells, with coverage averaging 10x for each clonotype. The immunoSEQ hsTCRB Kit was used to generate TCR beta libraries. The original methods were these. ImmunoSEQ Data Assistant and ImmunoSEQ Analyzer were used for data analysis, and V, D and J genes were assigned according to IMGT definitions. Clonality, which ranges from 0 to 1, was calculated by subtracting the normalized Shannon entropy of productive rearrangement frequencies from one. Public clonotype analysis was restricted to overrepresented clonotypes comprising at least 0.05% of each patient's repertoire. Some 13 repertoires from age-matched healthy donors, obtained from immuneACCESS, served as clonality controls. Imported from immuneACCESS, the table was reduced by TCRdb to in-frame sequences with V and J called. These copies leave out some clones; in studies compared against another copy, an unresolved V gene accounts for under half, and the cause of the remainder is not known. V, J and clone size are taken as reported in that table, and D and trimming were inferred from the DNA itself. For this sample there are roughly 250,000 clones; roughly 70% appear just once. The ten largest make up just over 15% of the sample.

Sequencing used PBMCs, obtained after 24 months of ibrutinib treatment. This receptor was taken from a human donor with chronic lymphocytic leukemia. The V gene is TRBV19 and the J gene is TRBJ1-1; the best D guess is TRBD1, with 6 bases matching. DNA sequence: TGTGCCAGTAGTATAGATGGGGGGGCAGCTGAAGCTTTCTTT. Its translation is CASSIDGGAAEAFF.